The 14 T cell receptor beta chains reported below all come from one sample, sequenced in a study of T-cell reconstitution after alpha-beta-depleted transplantation in children. Molecular barcoding with unique molecular identifiers was used for the TCRbeta library. TCRdb re-called the PCR reads through MiXCR, storing one row per CDR3 protein. This table holds 250,000 or so distinct CDR3 sequences, 24% found once. The source was PBMCs, mostly from graft donor cells, collected 360 days after TCRalphabeta/CD19-depleted stem cell transplant. These receptors were taken from a female patient between 2 and 15 years old who had a stem cell transplant for congenital amegakaryocytic thrombocytopenia, so the T cells may come from the graft donor.

This chain links TRBV7-9 with TRBJ1-4; 7 bases match TRBD1. V dropped 2 bases and J dropped 4; count of bases not matched to a gene: 4. The CDR3 loop spans 15 amino acids. Looked up from germline, CDR1 is SEHNR and CDR2 is FQNEAQ (reference sequence). The chain's CDR3 is CASSLSGTDNEKLFF. CDR3 in DNA: TGTGCCAGCAGCTTATCCGGGACAGATAATGAAAAACTGTTTTTT.

This clonotype was seen more than once but under ten times. The chain combines TRBV2 with TRBJ2-3; TRBD1 matches 10 bases. V gave up 8 bases and J gave up 1 base; unmatched junction bases: 0. CDR1 SNHLY and CDR2 FYNNEI come from the germline V gene. There are 13 residues in the CDR3. The CDR3 reads CASGQGGTDTQYF. The CDR3 DNA follows: TGTGCCAGCGGACAGGGGGGCACAGATACGCAGTATTTT.

The V and J genes are TRBV7-6 and TRBJ2-5; TRBD2 aligns across 7 bases. V lost 4 bases to trimming and J lost 2 bases; unmatched junction nucleotides: 4. Germline CDR1 SGHVS, CDR2 FNYEAQ. The CDR3 sequence is 14 residues long. CDR3 sequence: CASSSMGGQETQYF. CDR3 DNA: TGTGCCAGCAGCTCGATGGGGGGGCAAGAGACCCAGTACTTC.

This clonotype has a handful of counts. V and J are TRBV7-9 and TRBJ2-1; the D is unclear. Trimming pared 1 base from V and 6 bases from J, leaving 7 bases between. The CDR3 runs to 13 residues. From germline, CDR1 is SEHNR and CDR2 FQNEAQ (reference sequence). CDR3: CASSLDPSNEQFF. For the CDR3, the DNA is TGTGCCAGCAGCTTAGATCCCTCCAATGAGCAGTTCTTC.

V and J are TRBV19 and TRBJ2-7; D gene uncertain. There are 13 residues in the CDR3. Germline V gene data show CDR1 as LNHDA and CDR2 as SQIVND (reference sequence). Trimming shortened V by 1 base and J by 4 bases, and 8 bases separated the two germline ends. CDR3 bases: TGTGCCAGTAGTATAGTATGGCAGTACGAGCAGTACTTC. This sequence encodes CASSIVWQYEQYF. Supplemented by reference TRBV19 and TRBJ2-7, the full variable domain reads DGGITQSPKYLFRKEGQNVTLSCEQNLNHDAMYWYRQDPGQGLRLIYYSQIVNDFQKGDIAEGYSVSREKKESFPLTVTSAQKNPTAFYLCASSIVWQYEQYFGPGTRLTVT.

This clonotype has more than one count but fewer than ten. This chain connects TRBV7-9 to TRBJ2-7; maybe TRBD1 (5 bases). Per the germline V gene, CDR1 is SEHNR and CDR2 is FQNEAQ (reference sequence). Between the trimmed V and J ends, which lost 4 bases and 6 bases, there was a span of 10 bases. This CDR3 is built from 12 residues. Here the CDR3 DNA reads TGTGCCAGCAGCTCTGGGGCTAGCGAGCAGTACTTC. This translates into CASSSGASEQYF.

The chain combines TRBV20-1 with TRBJ2-1; D gene unclear. Germline loops: CDR1 DFQATT, CDR2 SNEGSKA (reference sequence). The CDR3 runs to 11 residues. Trimming removed 7 bases from V and 9 bases from J, with 13 bases in between. This CDR3 is CSVTFDGEQFF. Written as DNA, the CDR3 is TGCAGTGTTACCTTCGATGGTGAGCAGTTCTTC.

This clonotype was detected only a few times. The gene calls are TRBV7-2 and TRBJ2-7, with D possibly being TRBD1 or TRBD2 (5 bases each). Germline CDR1 SGHTA, CDR2 FQGNSA. Trimming took 5 bases from V and 3 from J, leaving 14 bases between them. CDR3 length equals 14 residues. The CDR3 nucleotides read TGTGCCAGCAGCCCCGTCGGGACGTTCTACGAGCAGTACTTC. It codes for CASSPVGTFYEQYF.

This clonotype was counted a few times. The chain carries TRBV15 and TRBJ1-4; 11 nucleotides match TRBD1. Germline values: CDR1 LNHNV, CDR2 YYDKDF (reference sequence). The CDR3 sequence is 15 residues long. The ends lost 5 bases at V and 7 bases at J; junction bases unmatched: 6. CDR3 sequence: CATSARDRGFEKLFF. The CDR3, as DNA: TGTGCCACCAGCGCCCGGGACAGGGGGTTTGAAAAACTGTTTTTT. Variable domain in full (rest from reference TRBV15 and TRBJ1-4): DAMVIQNPRYQVTQFGKPVTLSCSQTLNHNVMYWYQQKSSQAPKLLFHYYDKDFNNEADTPDNFQSRRPNTSFCFLDIRSPGLGDTAMYLCATSARDRGFEKLFFGSGTQLSVL.

The table lists this clonotype with a few counts. The chain uses TRBV6-2 or TRBV6-3 and TRBJ2-1, with D perhaps given as TRBD1 or TRBD2 (5 bases each). The CDR3 has 17 residues. CDR1 is MNHEY, CDR2 SVGEGT, per germline. V shed 2 bases and J shed 3 bases, with 17 bases lying between them. The CDR3: CASSYIAGSRVYNEQFF. As DNA, the CDR3 is TGTGCCAGCAGTTACATTGCAGGGAGTCGAGTCTACAATGAGCAGTTCTTC.

This clonotype was detected only once. V usage is TRBV5-1 and J usage is TRBJ1-2; TRBD1 matches at 7 bases. This CDR3 spans 15 amino acids. Trimming cost V 0 bases and J 7 bases; bases outside gene matches: 9. The germline gives CDR1 SGHRS, CDR2 YFSETQ. CDR3 in amino acids: CASSLGDREVSGYTF. CDR3 nucleotides: TGCGCCAGCAGCTTGGGCGACAGGGAAGTATCTGGCTACACCTTC.

This clonotype was counted a few times. The junction departs from germline at one end; a sequencing error may be responsible. The rearrangement joins TRBV5-1 to TRBJ2-2, with D uncertain. This CDR3 has 14 amino acids. Germline V gene data show CDR1 as SGHRS and CDR2 as YFSETQ. CDR3 amino acids: CASSPPGNSGELFF. Here the CDR3 DNA reads TGCGCCAGCAGCCCCCCTGGGAACTCCGGGGAGCTGTTTTTT. The whole variable domain, filled in from reference TRBV5-1 and TRBJ2-2, reads KAGVTQTPRYLIKTRGQQVTLSCSPISGHRSVSWYQQTPGQGLQFLFEYFSETQRNKGNFPGRFSGRQFSNSRSEMNVSTLELGDSALYLCASSPPGNSGELFFGEGSRLTVL.

The table lists this clonotype with a few counts. V usage is TRBV28 and J usage is TRBJ1-5; 7 bases agree with TRBD1. Germline CDR1 and CDR2: MDHEN and SYDVKM. This CDR3 has 15 amino acids. The trim removed 6 bases at V and 3 bases at J, leaving 8 bases unmatched. The CDR3 loop reads CASRPGQTYNQPQHF. CDR3 sequence (DNA): TGTGCCAGCAGGCCGGGACAGACATACAATCAGCCCCAGCATTTT.

J is TRBJ2-5 and V is TRBV25-1, with D possibly TRBD2 on 7 matching bases. CDR3 length: 15 residues. V was trimmed by 2 bases and J by 0 bases, leaving 10 bases between them. The germline gives CDR1 MGHDK, CDR2 SYGVNS. The CDR3 loop is CASSEGGGHQETQYF. DNA of the CDR3: TGTGCCAGCAGTGAAGGGGGGGGGCACCAAGAGACCCAGTACTTC.